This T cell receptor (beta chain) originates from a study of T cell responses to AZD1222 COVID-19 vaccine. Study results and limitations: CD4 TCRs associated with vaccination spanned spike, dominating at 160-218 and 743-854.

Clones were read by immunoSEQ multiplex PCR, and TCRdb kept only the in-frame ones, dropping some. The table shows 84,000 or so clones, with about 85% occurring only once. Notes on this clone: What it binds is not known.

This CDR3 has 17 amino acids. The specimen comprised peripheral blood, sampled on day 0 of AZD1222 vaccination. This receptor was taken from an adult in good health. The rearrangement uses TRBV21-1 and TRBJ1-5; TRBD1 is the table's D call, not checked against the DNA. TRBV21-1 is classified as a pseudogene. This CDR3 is CASSNGSGALGNQPQHF. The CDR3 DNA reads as TGTGCCAGCAGCAATGGCTCAGGGGCTTTGGGGAATCAGCCCCAGCATTTT.